The T cell receptor (beta chain) described here comes from a study of cytomegalovirus exposure and HLA in healthy donors. Germline CDR1 reads LNHDA; CDR2 reads SQIVND (reference sequence). Trimming took 2 bases from V and 5 from J; bases not matched to a gene: 6. The CDR3 covers 15 residues. Generated by immunoSEQ multiplex PCR, the TCRdb table keeps only in-frame clones and is missing some. The data hold fewer than 100,000 clones, with more than 75% observed a single time. The receptor was derived from a man aged 25-45 years in good health and CMV-seronegative. The gene calls are TRBV19 and TRBJ1-1, with 9 bases matching TRBD1. The sequencing input was PBMCs. CDR3 bases: TGTGCCAGTAGTATAACCGGGACAGGGCGGACTGAAGCTTTCTTT. Its protein product is CASSITGTGRTEAFF.